This T cell receptor beta chain was obtained from a study of memory B cells and T cells in multiple sclerosis. General study points: Clone-set sizes differed between compartments, so shared clonotype counts needed normalization.

Germline CDR1 reads MDHEN; CDR2 reads SYDVKM. Trimming left V 7 bases short and J 2 bases short, with 10 bases between. This CDR3 is built from 13 residues. Separate sequencing covered autoproliferating (CFSE-dim) and non-proliferating (CFSE-high) T cells from stimulus-free culture. Pooled replicate wells came from some 5x10^7 CFSE-labeled PBMCs cultured roughly seven days without stimulus. PBMCs were labeled with around 0.55 uM CFSE and cultured without exogenous stimuli. Sequenced by immunoSEQ multiplex PCR; TCRdb stores in-frame clones only, minus some. The sample has about 12,000 clones; approximately 84% are singletons. As concerns this clone: Its matching antigen is unknown.

Specimen: PBMCs from blood kept in culture. The clonotype originates from a human donor with multiple sclerosis. J is TRBJ2-3 and V is TRBV28; D is unclear. The CDR3 sequence is CASKRPYTDTQYF. The CDR3 nucleotides read TGTGCCAGCAAAAGACCCTACACAGATACGCAGTATTTT.